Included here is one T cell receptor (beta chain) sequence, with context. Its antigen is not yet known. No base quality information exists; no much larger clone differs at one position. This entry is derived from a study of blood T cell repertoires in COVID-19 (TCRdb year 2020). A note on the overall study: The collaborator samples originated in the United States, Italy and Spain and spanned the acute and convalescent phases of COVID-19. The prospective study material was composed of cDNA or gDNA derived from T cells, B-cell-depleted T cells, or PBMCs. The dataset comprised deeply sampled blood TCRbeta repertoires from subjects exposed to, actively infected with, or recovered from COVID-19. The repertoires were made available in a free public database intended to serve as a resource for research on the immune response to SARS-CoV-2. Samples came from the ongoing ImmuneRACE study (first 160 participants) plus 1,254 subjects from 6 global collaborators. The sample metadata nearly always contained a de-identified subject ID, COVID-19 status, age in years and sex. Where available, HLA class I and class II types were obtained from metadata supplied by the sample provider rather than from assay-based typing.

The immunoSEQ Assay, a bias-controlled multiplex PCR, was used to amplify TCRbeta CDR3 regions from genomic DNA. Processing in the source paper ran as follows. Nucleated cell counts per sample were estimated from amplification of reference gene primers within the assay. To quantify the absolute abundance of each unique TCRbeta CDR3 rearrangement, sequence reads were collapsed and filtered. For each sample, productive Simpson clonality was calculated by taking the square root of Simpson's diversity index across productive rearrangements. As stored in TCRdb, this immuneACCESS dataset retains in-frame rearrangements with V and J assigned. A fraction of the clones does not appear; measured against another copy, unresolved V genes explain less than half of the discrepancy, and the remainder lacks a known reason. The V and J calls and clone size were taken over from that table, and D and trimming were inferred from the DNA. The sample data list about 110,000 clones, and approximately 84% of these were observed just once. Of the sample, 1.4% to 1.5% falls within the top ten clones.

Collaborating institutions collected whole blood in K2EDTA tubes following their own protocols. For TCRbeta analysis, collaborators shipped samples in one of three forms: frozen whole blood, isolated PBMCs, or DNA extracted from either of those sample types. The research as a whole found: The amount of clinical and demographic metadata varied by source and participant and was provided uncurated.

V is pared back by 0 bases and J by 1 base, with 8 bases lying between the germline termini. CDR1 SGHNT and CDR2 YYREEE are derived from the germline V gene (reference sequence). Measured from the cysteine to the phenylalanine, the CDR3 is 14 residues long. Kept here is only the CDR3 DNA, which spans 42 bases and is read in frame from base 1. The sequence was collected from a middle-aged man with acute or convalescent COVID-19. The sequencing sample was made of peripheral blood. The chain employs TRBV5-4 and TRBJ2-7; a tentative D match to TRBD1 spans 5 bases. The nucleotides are TGTGCCAGCAGCTTGGACAGGTCATCCTACGAGCAGTACTTC. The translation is CASSLDRSSYEQYF.